This TCR beta chain was identified in a study of T-cell memory formation after mild COVID-19. For the study at large: Each donor largely had its own TCR clusters. Study results and caveats: A balance of CD4 and CD8 characterized clones contracting day 15 to 85, whereas later expanders leaned CD4+. Memory sampled before infection contained some responding clones, suggesting cross-reactive memory joined.

Worth noting for this clonotype: Its antigen remains unidentified.

After 5'RACE with constant-segment primers, TCR alpha and TCR beta cDNA libraries carrying sample barcodes and UMIs were obtained. Using its own MiXCR run on the 5' RACE reads, TCRdb lists one record per CDR3 protein. The table includes 350,000 or so distinct CDR3 sequences, approximately 21% detected once. The ends were cut back, 0 bases at V and 3 bases at J, with 9 bases in the middle. The CDR3 totals 14 residues. From germline, CDR1 is GTSNPN and CDR2 SVGIG (reference sequence). The origin of this receptor is an adult woman who had mild COVID-19 (a few samples of this study predate the infection). Cell type and time point are not known. The V call is TRBV30, the J call TRBJ1-5; D remains unclear. The sample taken for sequencing was PBMCs or a T cell subset sorted from them (not recorded which). The CDR3 DNA sequence: TGTGCCTGGAGTGTTTCCTACCCCAATCAGCCCCAGCATTTT. Protein: CAWSVSYPNQPQHF.